These T cell receptor beta chains were read from a single sample in a study of T cells in Graves' hyperthyroidism and ophthalmopathy. A single record per CDR3 protein comes from TCRdb applying MiXCR to the multiplex PCR reads. The repertoire has approximately 400,000 distinct CDR3 sequences, about 15% of them found once; the top ten carry around 14%. What was sequenced was blood. These receptor sequences come from a woman aged 18-29 years with Graves' hyperthyroidism. Both conserved end residues are part of each CDR3.

J,V,CDR3
TRBJ1-6,TRBV19,CASSMPTGVRSPLHF
TRBJ2-1,TRBV7-6,CASSLSSGGDEQFF
TRBJ1-6,TRBV9,CASSVRETATYSPLHF
TRBJ2-7,TRBV6-5,CASSYFSGTQGYEQYF
TRBJ1-5,TRBV27,CASRAGISNQPQHF
TRBJ2-2,TRBV24-1,CATRDGGANTGELFF
TRBJ2-2,TRBV10-1,CASSESAGINTGELFF
TRBJ2-7,TRBV10-3,CAISLAGESSYEQYF
TRBJ2-2,TRBV7-2,CASSPRETGELFF
TRBJ1-6,TRBV19,CASSISPFSSVGSPLHF
TRBJ1-5,TRBV20-1,CSATRGAQQPQHF
TRBJ2-5,TRBV11-2,CASSQPDRRQETQYF
TRBJ1-1,TRBV6-2/TRBV6-3,CASSRVLATEAFF
TRBJ2-7,TRBV18,CASSPRQRNPYEQYF
TRBJ2-1,TRBV7-6,CASSLRASGSYEQFF
TRBJ2-3,TRBV7-9,CASSRKARTNGPGSTDTQYF
TRBJ1-5,TRBV6-2/TRBV6-3,CASSLELGQVPFSNQPQHF
TRBJ2-1,TRBV3-1,CASSQDLGQGDNEQFF
TRBJ2-7,TRBV29-1,CSVGDWYEQYF
TRBJ2-5,TRBV24-1,CATSDFKEETQYF
TRBJ1-2,TRBV10-3,CAIGKGSDYGYTF
TRBJ2-2,TRBV12-3/TRBV12-4,CASSWGLLNTDTGELFF
TRBJ2-6,TRBV14,CASSQEGQASGANVLTF
TRBJ2-1,TRBV29-1,CSGLAGVDYNEQFF
TRBJ1-1,TRBV20-1,CSARDLNRVWSTEAFF
TRBJ2-5,TRBV20-1,CSAYTLAGGRTQETQYF
TRBJ2-2,TRBV24-1,CATGAGRYTGELFF
.,TRBV6-9,CATLRQVPNEQYF
TRBJ1-3,TRBV19,CASSRYRTSGNTIYF
TRBJ2-7,TRBV6-1,CASSSDDGEQYF
TRBJ1-5,TRBV2,CASTERGLSNQPQHF
TRBJ2-2,TRBV7-6,CASSLAPGTGVTGELFF
TRBJ1-1,TRBV6-5,CASSYGGQINTEAFF
TRBJ2-1,TRBV28,CASWSEGSVVDEQFF
TRBJ2-3,TRBV6-1,CASRTGSDTQYF
TRBJ2-7,TRBV10-3,CAIRDSTFYEQYF
TRBJ2-7,TRBV28,CASYSHVSYEQYF
TRBJ2-2,TRBV28,CASSVTGLASRGELFF
TRBJ2-2,TRBV12-3/TRBV12-4,CASSLAGRTGELFF
TRBJ2-5,TRBV15,CATSRVRGQGKETQYF
TRBJ2-1,TRBV15,CATSYPGQPSYNEQFF
TRBJ1-6,TRBV20-1,CSPERHNNSPLHF
TRBJ2-2,TRBV7-9,CASTPGSANTGELFF
TRBJ2-7,TRBV6-1,CASILQVGPYEQYF
TRBJ2-7,TRBV7-2,CASSFPTGISYEQYF
TRBJ1-5,TRBV20-1,CSASQGSRPQHF
TRBJ2-5,TRBV11-2,CASSLDGPRARPQETQYF
TRBJ2-7,TRBV19,CASSVDAGVYEQYF
TRBJ2-7,TRBV29-1,CSVAYGAGKQYF
TRBJ2-1,TRBV5-1,CASSLDMRGAYNEQFF
TRBJ1-5,TRBV10-3,CAISDETPNQPQHF
TRBJ1-3,TRBV7-2,CASSLVASGNTIYF
TRBJ1-2,TRBV20-1,CSARPIYGYTF
TRBJ2-5,TRBV7-2,CASSLEFRGGGETQYF
TRBJ2-1,TRBV20-1,CSAPLAGINEQFF